This TCR beta chain was sequenced for a study of chemoradiotherapy in HPV16-positive cancers. Points from the study as a whole: During treatment, candidate HPV-specific clones and E7-related motifs expanded in tumor.

The data were produced by immunoSEQ multiplex PCR, yet TCRdb's version contains in-frame clones alone and is incomplete. The sample contains tens of thousands of clones, about 88% of which appear only once. A word on this clone: Antigen: not known.

V was clipped by 0 bases and J by 1 base, with 4 bases between them. The CDR3 has 14 residues. CDR1 and CDR2 from the germline V gene are SGHKS and YYEKEE (reference sequence). This sequence originates from a human donor with HPV-associated anogenital cancer. This chain uses TRBV5-5 with TRBJ2-2; no firm D call. Sequencing was performed on blood, taken from a patient who underwent chemoradiotherapy. CDR3 DNA sequence: TGTGCCAGCAGCTTGGCCCAGAACACCGGGGAGCTGTTTTTT. This translates into CASSLAQNTGELFF.